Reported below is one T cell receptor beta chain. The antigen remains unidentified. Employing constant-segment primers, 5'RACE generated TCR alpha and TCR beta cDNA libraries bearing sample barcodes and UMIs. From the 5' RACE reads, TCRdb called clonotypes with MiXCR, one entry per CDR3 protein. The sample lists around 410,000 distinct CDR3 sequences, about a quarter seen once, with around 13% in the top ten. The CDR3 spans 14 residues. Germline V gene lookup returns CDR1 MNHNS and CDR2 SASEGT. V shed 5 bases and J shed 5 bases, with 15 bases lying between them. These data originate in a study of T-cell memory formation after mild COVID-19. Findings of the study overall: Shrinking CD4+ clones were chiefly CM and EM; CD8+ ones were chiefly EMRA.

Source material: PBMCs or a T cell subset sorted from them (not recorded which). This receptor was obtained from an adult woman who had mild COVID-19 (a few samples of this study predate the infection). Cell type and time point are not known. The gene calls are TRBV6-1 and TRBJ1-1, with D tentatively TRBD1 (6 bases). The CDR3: CASSNTGMGTEAFF. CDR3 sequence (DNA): TGTGCCAGCAGTAACACAGGGATGGGAACTGAAGCTTTCTTT.